Presented here are 19 T cell receptor beta chains from one specimen sequenced in a study of prognosis after radiotherapy for stage I lung cancer. Genomic DNA yielded TCR beta CDR3, amplified by two-round multiplex PCR. TRBV and TRBJ genes each had their own specific primers in first-round PCR. Each CDR3 protein gets one entry after TCRdb re-called the multiplex PCR reads with MiXCR. Of about 14,000 distinct CDR3 sequences listed, 55% to 60% are singletons. The source material was PBMCs, sampled before or after stereotactic body radiation therapy (not recorded which). Receptors were obtained from a donor at least 50 years old with non-small cell lung cancer.

J is TRBJ1-3 and V is TRBV7-2; D unclear. CDR1 is SGHTA, CDR2 FQGNSA, per germline. The CDR3 loop spans 13 amino acids. Trimming left V 4 bases short and J 1 base short, with 5 bases between. The CDR3 reads CTSSWDSGNTIYF. DNA of the CDR3: TGTACCAGCAGCTGGGATTCTGGAAACACCATATATTTT.

Within the sample, this clonotype is medium-sized. The chain combines TRBV3-1 with TRBJ1-2; D is unresolved. CDR1 LGHDT and CDR2 YNNKEL come from the germline V gene (reference sequence). The V and J ends lost 4 bases and 2 bases respectively, with 11 bases between them. This CDR3 contains 14 residues. In nucleotides, the CDR3 is TGTGCCAGCAGCCCTCTAACGGACAACTATGGCTACACCTTC. It translates to CASSPLTDNYGYTF.

This clonotype was found many times. The chain couples TRBV9 to TRBJ2-7; no reliable D call. This CDR3 spans 14 amino acids. Looked up from germline, CDR1 is SGDLS and CDR2 is YYNGEE. V was cut by 1 base and J by 0 bases, with 8 bases left in between. CDR3 in DNA: TGTGCCAGCAGCGTAACCCCGTACTCCTACGAGCAGTACTTC. It specifies CASSVTPYSYEQYF.

This chain uses TRBV27 with TRBJ2-2; D might be TRBD1 (5 bases). V was trimmed by 8 bases and J by 0 bases, leaving 16 bases between them. Germline V gene sequence: CDR1 MNHEY, CDR2 SMNVEV (reference sequence). The CDR3 contains 16 residues. The CDR3 protein is CASSKGHNANTGELFF. The CDR3 DNA reads TGTGCCAGCTCTAAGGGGCATAACGCGAACACCGGGGAGCTGTTTTTT.

Regarding this clonotype: A much bigger clone sits one base away, suggesting this may be a read error. The gene calls are TRBV6-2 or TRBV6-3 and TRBJ2-5, with 11 bases aligning to TRBD1. This CDR3 region has 16 residues. The germline CDR1 and CDR2 sequences are MNHEY and SVGEGT. The V segment lost 5 bases and the J segment 7 bases; nucleotides outside the gene matches: 12. CDR3 coding DNA: TGTGCCAGCAGTGACCCGGTTGGGGGACAGGGGGGGACCCAGTACTTC. It is translated as CASSDPVGGQGGTQYF.

This clonotype occurred once. It may be a read error: a sequence one base away is much more abundant. This chain connects TRBV10-2 to TRBJ2-1, with 12 bases fitting TRBD2. The germline CDR1 and CDR2 sequences are WSHSY and SAAADI. The CDR3 contains 15 residues. The CDR3: CASSPTSGRLNEHFF. CDR3 DNA sequence: TGCGCCAGCAGCCCAACTAGCGGGAGGCTGAATGAGCATTTCTTC.

On this clonotype: It is likely a read error: a sequence one base away is far more abundant. The chain has TRBV7-4 and TRBJ2-5; D uncertain. CDR1 SGHVT and CDR2 SQSDAQ come from the germline V gene. This CDR3 has 15 amino acids. Here the CDR3 DNA reads TGTGCTAGCAGCTTAGATCCTACATGGCAAGAGACCCAGTACTTC. This sequence encodes CASSLDPTWQETQYF. Complete variable domain (other parts from reference TRBV7-4 and TRBJ2-5): GAGVSQSPRYKVAKRGRDVALRCDSISGHVTLYWYRQTLGQGSEVLTYSQSDAQRDKSGRPSGRFSAERPERSVSTLKIQRTEQGDSAVYLCASSLDPTWQETQYFGPGTRLLVL.

The chain is built from TRBV28 and TRBJ2-1; TRBD2 matches 11 bases. V lost 10 bases to trimming and J lost 10 bases; unmatched junction nucleotides: 21. CDR1 is MDHEN, CDR2 SYDVKM, per germline. The CDR3 loop spans 17 amino acids. CDR3 in amino acids: CANSWTSGPWSSYEQFF. The CDR3 DNA reads as TGTGCCAACAGCTGGACTAGCGGGCCTTGGAGCTCCTACGAGCAGTTCTTC.

This clonotype was observed many times. The V gene is TRBV6-1, the J gene TRBJ1-1, with TRBD1 matching over 12 bases. The CDR3 totals 13 residues. Losses at the gene ends were 10 bases for V and 7 bases for J; bases not matched to a gene: 7. Germline-derived CDR1 and CDR2 are MNHNS and SASEGT. The DNA of the CDR3 is TGTGCCACCGGGGACAGGGGGCTCCTTGAAGCTTTCTTT. Amino acid sequence: CATGDRGLLEAFF.

With respect to this clonotype: A much bigger clone sits one base away, suggesting this may be a read error. The rearrangement joins TRBV6-2 or TRBV6-3 to TRBJ2-5; a possible D gene is TRBD1 (8 bases). The CDR3 runs 13 residues. Germline V gene data show CDR1 as MNHEY and CDR2 as SVGEGT. The CDR3, as DNA: TGTGCCAGCAGTCTACAGGGGGGAGGGACCCATTACTTC. This codes for CASSLQGGGTHYF.

A remark on this clonotype: A read error is the likely source, as a far larger clone sits one nucleotide away. The J gene is TRBJ2-1, the V gene TRBV12-3 or TRBV12-4; weak D call: TRBD1 (6 bases). The CDR3 consists of 16 residues. V was cut by 5 bases and J by 10 bases, with 24 bases left in between. CDR3 sequence: CASSPRERSGGYEQFF. CDR3 DNA: TGTGCCAGCAGTCCACGTGAGCGATCTGGGGGCTACGAGCAGTTCTTC.

This clonotype was seen once. The chain carries TRBV5-1 and TRBJ2-1, with 13 bases identical to TRBD2. Looked up from germline, CDR1 is SGHRS and CDR2 is YFSETQ. J lost 7 bases, V lost 7 bases, and 11 bases had no gene match. The CDR3 has 16 amino acids. This CDR3 is CASGYGLAGAGNEQFF. CDR3 bases: TGCGCCAGCGGCTACGGACTAGCGGGAGCTGGGAATGAGCAGTTCTTC.

This clonotype showed up just once. Germline is not matched at one junction end, which may reflect a read error. This chain uses TRBV12-3 or TRBV12-4 with TRBJ2-7, with 7 nucleotides matching TRBD1. CDR3 length equals 13 residues. CDR3 coding DNA: TGTGCCATCAGTTCTCGACAGGGATGTAAGCAGTACTTC. It codes for CAISSRQGCKQYF.

By share of the sample, this clonotype is medium-sized (0.01 to 0.1%). The chain uses TRBV20-1 and TRBJ1-3, with 7 bases lining up with TRBD1. This CDR3 spans 15 amino acids. Germline CDR1 DFQATT, CDR2 SNEGSKA (reference sequence). Trimming cost V 3 bases and J 0 bases; bases outside gene matches: 5. Here the CDR3 DNA reads TGCAGTGCTAGGGACAGGCCTAACTCTGGAAACACCATATATTTT. Translated, it gives CSARDRPNSGNTIYF.

The chain couples TRBV28 to TRBJ2-7; no definite D call. Germline V gene data show CDR1 as MDHEN and CDR2 as SYDVKM. V lost 2 bases to trimming and J lost 3 bases, with 11 bases between them. This CDR3 has 14 residues. CDR3 sequence: CASSLGQAVYEQYF. As DNA, the CDR3 is TGTGCCAGCAGTTTAGGCCAGGCGGTCTACGAGCAGTACTTC. The full variable domain, its missing parts supplied by reference TRBV28 and TRBJ2-7, is DVKVTQSSRYLVKRTGEKVFLECVQDMDHENMFWYRQDPGLGLRLIYFSYDVKMKEKGDIPEGYSVSREKKERFSLILESASTNQTSMYLCASSLGQAVYEQYFGPGTRLTVT.

Judged by abundance, this clonotype is medium-sized. The chain recombines TRBV11-3 with TRBJ2-7, with 7 bases matching TRBD1. CDR3 length equals 15 residues. CDR1 and CDR2 (germline): SGHNT, YENEEA. The ends lost 5 bases at V and 0 bases at J; junction bases unmatched: 7. In DNA, the CDR3 is TGTGCCAGCAGCACACCGGGACAGAGCTCCTACGAGCAGTACTTC. The encoded protein is CASSTPGQSSYEQYF.

This clonotype occurred a few times. The V call is TRBV30, the J call TRBJ2-7; the D gene is possibly TRBD1 (5 bases). This CDR3 has 15 residues. Trimming stripped 3 bases from V and 1 base from J, with 16 bases between. CDR1 and CDR2 (germline): GTSNPN, SVGIG (reference sequence). CDR3 residues: CAWSDARVLSYEQYF. CDR3 DNA sequence: TGTGCCTGGAGCGATGCCAGGGTACTTTCCTACGAGCAGTACTTC.

A note on this clonotype: It differs at one base from a far larger clone, so likely a read error. This chain connects TRBV6-8 to TRBJ2-7; 12 bases are a match to TRBD1. The CDR3 is made up of 15 amino acids. Trimming at V came to 6 bases and at J to 5 bases, leaving 8 bases not matched to a gene. Germline CDR1 and CDR2: MNHGY and SAAAGT. The CDR3 reads CASRGDRGPADEQYF. CDR3 sequence (DNA): TGTGCCAGCAGAGGGGACAGGGGGCCGGCTGACGAGCAGTACTTC.

The chain couples TRBV5-1 to TRBJ1-6; maybe TRBD1 (6 bases). There are 15 residues in the CDR3. Germline V gene sequence: CDR1 SGHRS, CDR2 YFSETQ. The V end lost 0 bases, the J end lost 6 bases, and 10 bases lay between the germline ends. Written as DNA, the CDR3 is TGCGCCAGCAGCTTGGAAACAGGGCGTAATTCACCCCTCCACTTT. It specifies CASSLETGRNSPLHF.